Here is one TCR beta chain with its context. Its antigen remains unidentified. No much larger clone is present one base from it, and per-base qualities are unavailable. The data derive from a study of T cells after yellow fever vaccination (dated by TCRdb to about 2019). The study in broad terms: Libraries from fractions with low cell numbers were prepared with the SMART-Seq v4 Ultra Low Input RNA kit. Bulk TCR alpha and beta repertoires were sequenced longitudinally to track T-cell clones before and after primary and booster YFV17D yellow fever vaccination. Two healthy male donors, one aged 18 to 30 and one aged 30 to 39 years, were included in the cohort. Blood was collected at multiple timepoints before and after primary and secondary immunization, and bulk PBMC replicates and cell subsets were isolated. Here is what the overall study found, with its caveats: Because the study included only a couple of donors, the extent to which the findings can be generalized is limited. A small fraction of clonotypes appeared in both the CD4 and CD8 compartments, likely as a result of convergent recombination. Compared with the primary T-cell response, the secondary T-cell response was weaker but faster, peaking on day 5 rather than day 15. Computational filtering was required because FACS-sorted repertoires could contain abundant contaminating clonotypes from the bulk population. After the booster, most clones that had expanded after primary vaccination were detected again (over 95% of CD4 and more than 80% of CD8), suggesting broad maintenance of memory.

The treatment or condition label, as the study defines it: live attenuated yellow fever vaccine strain. Two biological replicates of bulk PBMCs were collected at each blood-draw timepoint. PBMCs were isolated from peripheral blood using a standard Ficoll-Paque protocol. TriZol was used to extract RNA from bulk PBMCs, CD4 and CD8 fractions, and dextramer-positive and dextramer-negative fractions. Looking up the germline V gene (reference sequence) yields CDR1 DFQATT and CDR2 SNEGSKA. The CDR3 holds 14 amino acids from the cysteine to the phenylalanine. Here the CDR3 DNA is all that survives: 42 bases in frame from base 1. V and J lose 0 bases and 0 bases, and a span of 7 bases separates them. TCR cDNA was made using 5'RACE template switching, a step that added a universal primer site and unique molecular identifiers. Priming for cDNA synthesis came from both the TCR alpha and TCR beta constant segments. Library amplification involved two PCR steps, and the second step added sample barcodes and sequencing adapters. Libraries were sequenced on Illumina HiSeq 2500 (2x100 bp) or NovaSeq (2x150 bp). The authors' pipeline ran thus. Reads were demultiplexed and collapsed into UMI consensus sequences with MIGEC, and V(D)J alignment was performed with MiXCR. Clonotypes responding to the vaccine were identified with edgeR on replicate PBMC samples, with the criteria of FDR below 0.01 and a log2 fold change above 5 up to day 15. Bulk clonotypes were assigned CD4 or CD8 identity according to which sequenced CD4 or CD8 repertoire held them at higher abundance. TCRdb reprocessing: public reads trimmed at Q25 with fastp, clones called with MiXCR, in-frame beta chains kept. All rows with the same CDR3 protein become a single entry with the most common DNA and genes. What appears here as the V and J calls and clone size reflects TCRdb's work, not the paper's. Here the sample has approximately 550,000 distinct CDR3 sequences; less than 20% occur a single time. Around an eighth of the sample is in the top ten clones.

Recombination linked TRBV20-1 to TRBJ2-3; no confident D gene assignment can be made. The clonotype originates from a man between 25 and 39 years old who received the YFV17D yellow fever vaccine. This specimen consisted of PBMCs, obtained 15 days after the yellow fever booster vaccination. The nucleotides read TGCAGTGCTAGAGATCAGGACAGCACAGATACGCAGTATTTT. Its amino acids are CSARDQDSTDTQYF.